The clone carrying this TCR beta chain has more than one count but fewer than ten. The antigen is not known. This record comes from a study of blood T cells in healthy people across ages. Trimming pared 5 bases from V and 5 bases from J, leaving 13 bases between. Germline lookup yields CDR1 MNHEY and CDR2 SMNVEV (reference sequence). CDR3 size: 13 residues. Through a sample-barcoded 5' primer and a J-beta primer mix, a second PCR was run for about 6 to 12 cycles. Each single sample gave us at least 3 million CDR3-containing paired-end reads. Using its own MiXCR run on the 5' RACE reads, TCRdb lists one record per CDR3 protein. The sample lists some 1.6 million distinct CDR3 sequences, almost 35% seen once, with over 9% in the top ten. Overall study results and limits: Relative to aged donors, long-lived donors carried more naive CD4+ cells and displayed higher diversity. Observed TCR beta diversity per million T cells went down as age went up. This fall followed a roughly linear course with age. Researchers said unsorted PBMCs prevented a conclusive naive versus antigen-experienced comparison.

This chain links TRBV27 with TRBJ2-7; D is tentatively TRBD1 or TRBD2 (5 bases each). The material sequenced was blood. This TCR was recovered from a woman in her twenties or thirties in good health. In DNA, the CDR3 is TGTGCCAGCAGTCCGAGGGGCTTCCACGAGCAGTACTTC. Its protein product is CASSPRGFHEQYF.